These T cell receptor beta chains were read from a single sample in a study of blood T cell repertoires in COVID-19. Data came from immunoSEQ multiplex PCR; TCRdb stores just in-frame clones and leaves some out. The sample has some 100,000 clones, approximately 86% seen once. Sample: peripheral blood. The source of these receptors is a human donor in a cohort sampled during active COVID-19. The CDR3 runs from the conserved cysteine through the conserved F or W. Each record gives: V gene, J gene, CDR3 protein.

>TRBV15|TRBJ1-4
CATSSPPWDRGPNREKLFF
>TRBV14|TRBJ2-1
CASSQGRVGEQFF
>TRBV11-2|TRBJ2-7
CASSFRQGASYEQYF
>TRBV3-1/TRBV3-2|TRBJ2-7
CASSSSCVLDEQYF
>TRBV29-1|TRBJ2-2
CSVEWQNTGELFF
>TRBV9|TRBJ2-5
CASSPRTEGETQYF
>TRBV19|TRBJ2-7
CASSITGQGTYEQYF
>TRBV29-1|TRBJ2-1
CSVVGGWGEQFF
>TRBV2|TRBJ2-5
CASGTPQETQYF
>TRBV6-6|TRBJ1-1
CASIQMNTEAFF
>TRBV28|TRBJ2-7
CASKIWSSGYEQYF
>TRBV29-1|TRBJ1-5
CSVGEGAGQPQHF
>TRBV7-9|TRBJ1-3
CASTARSGGDTIYF
>TRBV11-3|TRBJ2-1
CASSLAVAHTDNEQFF
>TRBV6-4|TRBJ2-5
CASSGDYGETQYF
>TRBV29-1|TRBJ2-1
CSVVAGGGTYNEQFF
>TRBV18|TRBJ1-2
CASSEVQSNYGYTF
>TRBV6-5|TRBJ1-1
CASSPDRRGTEAFF
>TRBV15|TRBJ1-5
CATSRQSNQPQHF
>TRBV19|TRBJ2-6
CASSEQGDTKYSGANVLTF
>TRBV28|TRBJ1-1
CASIGWGGNTEAFF
>TRBV12-5|TRBJ1-2
CASGLQGEGGYTF
>TRBV5-6|TRBJ2-7
CASMRGSAYEQYF
>TRBV6-5|TRBJ2-1
CASSYSRERNEQFF
>TRBV27|TRBJ2-2
CASSSATSGRSTGELFF
>TRBV7-6|TRBJ2-5
CASSQGQQETQYF
>TRBV5-4|TRBJ1-3
CASSLRVGSLGNTIYF
>TRBV20-1|TRBJ1-1
CSARRGVEAFF
>TRBV5-4|TRBJ1-4
CASSLGIATNEKLFF
>TRBV5-1|TRBJ2-3
CASSLGGQGKDTQYF
>TRBV5-4|TRBJ1-3
CASSFGGAGGSGNTIYF
>TRBV29-1|TRBJ2-7
CSVQRTGHEQYF
>TRBV18|TRBJ1-1
CASSPGGRDTEAFF
>TRBV2|TRBJ2-1
CASEEEHNEQFF
>TRBV7-9|TRBJ1-1
CASSGLTLNTEAFF
>TRBV19|TRBJ1-5
CASSSGQQPNQPQHF
>TRBV7-9|TRBJ2-7
CASSFTGLSSYEQYF
>TRBV5-1|TRBJ2-3
CASSRGVGNTDTQYF
>TRBV18|TRBJ1-3
CASSPGQEGNTIYF
>TRBV30|TRBJ2-3
CAWSVQRTSGGLNTQYF
>TRBV5-1|TRBJ1-6
CASSWDRGNSPLHF
>TRBV7-8|TRBJ1-2
CASSSQPGQGMDGYTF
>TRBV28|TRBJ1-2
CASSLLSRFRVHGYTF
>TRBV5-4|TRBJ2-7
CASSSGTSGAYEQYF
>TRBV6-5|TRBJ2-3
CASIWTSVDTQYF